The present TCR beta chain was sequenced within a study of type 1 and type 2 diabetes patients. The PCR template was genomic DNA. A primer set of 30 forward and 13 reverse primers amplified the CDR3. TCRdb reprocessed the multiplex PCR reads with MiXCR, giving one entry per CDR3 protein. The table has 250,000 to 300,000 distinct CDR3 sequences, approximately 50% seen once. Trimming left V 5 bases short and J 2 bases short, with 6 bases between. Per germline, CDR1 GTSNPN and CDR2 SVGIG (reference sequence). This CDR3 has 12 residues. The origin of this receptor is a man between 18 and 29 years old with type 2 diabetes. The rearrangement joins TRBV30 to TRBJ1-4; D unresolved. The material sequenced was peripheral blood mononuclear cells (PBMCs). The CDR3 here is CAWGQTNEKLFF. The DNA for the CDR3 is TGTGCCTGGGGGCAGACTAATGAAAAACTGTTTTTT.